Each of the 26 T cell receptor beta chains below was sequenced from the same sample in a study of blood T cell repertoires in COVID-19. Method: immunoSEQ multiplex PCR; TCRdb's copy keeps in-frame clones and lacks some. Of 75,000 to 100,000 clones in the sample, around nine tenths were seen once. Sequencing was performed on peripheral blood. The receptors here all came from a human donor in a cohort sampled during active COVID-19.

This chain uses TRBV5-4 with TRBJ1-3, with D possibly TRBD1 on 6 matching bases. Trimming left V 4 bases short and J 0 bases short, with 17 bases between. This CDR3 has 17 residues. Germline CDR1 reads SGHNT; CDR2 reads YYREEE (reference sequence). The CDR3 is CASSPGGGPTSGNTIYF. DNA for the CDR3: TGTGCCAGCAGCCCCGGGGGGGGCCCCACCTCTGGAAACACCATATATTTT.

The V gene is TRBV7-6, the J gene TRBJ2-5; the D is unclear. Germline V lookup: CDR1 SGHVS, CDR2 FNYEAQ. Trimming stripped 3 bases from V and 3 bases from J, with 8 bases between. The CDR3 extends over 13 amino acids. CDR3 in amino acids: CASSFARKETQYF. The CDR3 DNA reads as TGTGCCAGCAGCTTCGCTAGGAAAGAGACCCAGTACTTC.

The rearrangement uses TRBV19 and TRBJ2-6; D perhaps matches TRBD2 (5 bases). V was trimmed by 5 bases and J by 0 bases, leaving 14 bases between them. There are 17 residues in the CDR3. From germline, CDR1 is LNHDA and CDR2 SQIVND (reference sequence). CDR3 coding DNA: TGTGCCAGTAGTTCGGGGTACGATGACTCTGGGGCCAACGTCCTGACTTTC. This codes for CASSSGYDDSGANVLTF. The whole variable domain, remainder taken from reference TRBV19 and TRBJ2-6, is DGGITQSPKYLFRKEGQNVTLSCEQNLNHDAMYWYRQDPGQGLRLIYYSQIVNDFQKGDIAEGYSVSREKKESFPLTVTSAQKNPTAFYLCASSSGYDDSGANVLTFGAGSRLTVL.

The chain links TRBV6-6 to TRBJ2-1; no clear D gene. The germline CDR1 and CDR2 sequences are MNHNY and SVGAGI (reference sequence). This CDR3 is 12 amino acids long. Between the trimmed V and J ends, which lost 6 bases and 8 bases, there was a span of 11 bases. The CDR3 bases are TGTGCCAGCAGCCACGCCCAGGATGAGCAGTTCTTC. Its translation is CASSHAQDEQFF.

The CDR3 DNA sequence: TGCGCCAGCAGCTTGGCGGTGGCGGGAGGAGGAGAGACCCAGTACTTC. Residues: CASSLAVAGGGETQYF. V is TRBV5-1 and J is TRBJ2-5; 8 positions agree with TRBD2. In germline, CDR1 is SGHRS, CDR2 YFSETQ. The CDR3 consists of 16 residues. Trimming at V came to 0 bases and at J to 4 bases, leaving 8 bases not matched to a gene.

In this sample, this clone turned up once. The genes are TRBV6-5 and TRBJ1-1, with unresolved D. The CDR3 is made up of 14 amino acids. CDR1 and CDR2 (germline): MNHEY, SVGAGI. V was shortened by 0 bases and J by 0 bases, with 5 bases between the two germline ends. The CDR3: CASSYSQMNTEAFF. The DNA of the CDR3 is TGTGCCAGCAGTTACTCGCAGATGAACACTGAAGCTTTCTTT.

This clone was found once. The chain has TRBV13 and TRBJ2-1; TRBD2 aligns across 7 bases. The CDR3 totals 14 residues. V lost 2 bases, J lost 2 bases, and 0 bases stayed unmatched. The germline gives CDR1 PRHDT, CDR2 FYEKMQ (reference sequence). DNA for the CDR3: TGTGCCAGCAGCTTACGGGAGGCCTACAATGAGCAGTTCTTC. Its protein product is CASSLREAYNEQFF.

The chain is built from TRBV6-5 and TRBJ2-5; D is undetermined. Germline V lookup: CDR1 MNHEY, CDR2 SVGAGI. V dropped 6 bases and J dropped 3 bases, with 5 bases sitting between them. The CDR3 extends over 11 amino acids. This CDR3 is CASRHEETQYF. The CDR3 bases are TGTGCCAGCAGACACGAAGAGACCCAGTACTTC.

The genes are TRBV6-5 and TRBJ2-3; the match to TRBD2 covers 7 bases. Germline-derived CDR1 and CDR2 are MNHEY and SVGAGI. The CDR3 consists of 12 residues. V lost 5 bases to trimming and J lost 8 bases; unmatched junction nucleotides: 4. Written as DNA, the CDR3 is TGTGCCAGCAGTCTATCTAGCGGTACGCAGTATTTT. Translation: CASSLSSGTQYF.

The rearrangement joins TRBV2 to TRBJ2-5, with 9 nucleotides matching TRBD1. J was trimmed by 5 bases and V by 7 bases; bases with no gene match: 11. This CDR3 contains 15 residues. Germline CDR1 reads SNHLY; CDR2 reads FYNNEI. The CDR3 loop is CASTGQGVASETQYF. CDR3 coding DNA: TGTGCCAGCACGGGACAGGGAGTGGCCAGCGAGACCCAGTACTTC.

The chain links TRBV2 to TRBJ1-6; maybe TRBD1 (5 bases). The CDR3 is 15 residues long. CDR1 SNHLY and CDR2 FYNNEI come from the germline V gene. V shed 2 bases and J shed 10 bases, with 15 bases lying between them. The CDR3 nucleotides are TGTGCCAGCAGTGAAATCGGCAGGGTGGGGTCACCCCTCCACTTT. Translated: CASSEIGRVGSPLHF.

V gene TRBV19 combines with J gene TRBJ1-2, with 8 nucleotides matching TRBD1. CDR1 LNHDA and CDR2 SQIVND come from the germline V gene (reference sequence). V lost 5 bases to trimming and J lost 4 bases; unmatched junction nucleotides: 9. The CDR3 consists of 15 residues. The CDR3 nucleotides read TGTGCCAGTAGTTCCGGGACAGGAGGTTTCTATGGCTACACCTTC. Residues: CASSSGTGGFYGYTF.

The V call is TRBV9, the J call TRBJ2-1; 10 nucleotides align to TRBD1. Germline V gives CDR1 SGDLS, CDR2 YYNGEE. The CDR3 runs 20 residues. With V trimmed by 0 bases and J by 0 bases, 12 bases remained unmatched. The CDR3 sequence is CASSVDDSPGQGSSYNEQFF. For the CDR3, the DNA is TGTGCCAGCAGCGTAGATGATTCTCCGGGACAGGGGAGCTCCTACAATGAGCAGTTCTTC.

The V gene is TRBV11-2, the J gene TRBJ2-1; TRBD2 agrees at 7 bases. There are 18 residues in the CDR3. Germline V gene lookup returns CDR1 SGHAT and CDR2 FQNNGV. V trimming: 0 bases; J trimming: 2 bases; junction bases outside the gene matches: 10. DNA of the CDR3: TGTGCCAGCAGCTTAGATGATCCGCCTAGCGGACCCTACAATGAGCAGTTCTTC. It is translated as CASSLDDPPSGPYNEQFF.

V is TRBV9 and J is TRBJ2-1; tentative D call: TRBD2 (5 bases). Looked up from germline, CDR1 is SGDLS and CDR2 is YYNGEE. V gave up 0 bases and J gave up 7 bases, with 14 bases separating them. The CDR3 runs to 15 residues. This CDR3 is CASSVEGLASNEQFF. CDR3 bases: TGTGCCAGCAGCGTAGAAGGACTCGCTTCTAATGAGCAGTTCTTC.

DNA of the CDR3: TGCAGTGAGCCTCAGGGGGATGGCTACACCTTC. Translation gives CSEPQGDGYTF. The gene calls are TRBV20-1 and TRBJ1-2; TRBD1 aligns across 7 bases. CDR1 is DFQATT and CDR2 is SNEGSKA in the germline V gene (reference sequence). J gave up 6 bases and V 7 bases, and 5 bases lay outside the gene matches. This CDR3 comprises 11 residues.

V usage is TRBV5-1 and J usage is TRBJ1-6, with D uncertain. Germline V gives CDR1 SGHRS, CDR2 YFSETQ. The germline V and J ends were trimmed by 1 base and 2 bases, with 4 bases remaining between them. CDR3 length: 14 amino acids. The CDR3 DNA sequence: TGCGCCAGCAGCTTGAGCCCCTATAATTCACCCCTCCACTTT. Translation: CASSLSPYNSPLHF.

The rearrangement joins TRBV4-3 to TRBJ1-5; D ambiguous. Trimming removed 0 bases at V and 0 bases at J, with 9 bases between. This CDR3 is built from 16 residues. From germline, CDR1 is LGHNA and CDR2 YSLEER. The CDR3 nucleotides are TGCGCCAGCAGCCAAGAAGGAGGTCATAGCAATCAGCCCCAGCATTTT. It codes for CASSQEGGHSNQPQHF.

The table lists this clone with a count of one. The chain combines TRBV20-1 with TRBJ1-1; TRBD1 aligns across 7 bases. The J segment lost 4 bases and the V segment lost 7 bases, leaving 3 bases of the junction unmatched. The CDR3 has 11 amino acids. The germline V gene encodes CDR1 DFQATT and CDR2 SNEGSKA (reference sequence). The CDR3 region is CSVEGATEAFF. DNA of the CDR3: TGCAGTGTCGAGGGGGCCACTGAAGCTTTCTTT.

The rearrangement uses TRBV5-1 and TRBJ1-3; no firm D call. Trimming removed 4 bases at V and 3 bases at J, with 8 bases between. CDR1 is SGHRS and CDR2 is YFSETQ in the germline V gene. This CDR3 has 13 residues. DNA for the CDR3: TGCGCCAGCAGCGGCGGGGATGGAAACACCATATATTTT. This sequence encodes CASSGGDGNTIYF.

This clone was recorded only once. The rearrangement joins TRBV21-1 to TRBJ1-3; TRBD1 reflects the table's D call only, with no check against the DNA. TRBV21-1 has pseudogene status. This CDR3 comprises 18 residues. CDR3 bases: TGTGCCAGCAAGGGTGAGACAAGGGGTCCAGGGATTGGAAACACCATATATTTT. It specifies CASKGETRGPGIGNTIYF.

This clone was detected a few times. This chain links TRBV30 with TRBJ1-3; D is uncertain. Germline CDR1 and CDR2: GTSNPN and SVGIG (reference sequence). The CDR3 is 11 residues long. Trimming shortened V by 4 bases and J by 8 bases, and 9 bases separated the two germline ends. The CDR3 region is CAWTVLDTIYF. DNA of the CDR3: TGTGCCTGGACGGTCCTGGACACCATATATTTT.

This clone was seen a few times. The J gene is TRBJ2-5, the V gene TRBV6-1, with 7 bases matching TRBD2. The germline gives CDR1 MNHNS, CDR2 SASEGT. J lost 7 bases, V lost 1 base, and 6 bases had no gene match. The CDR3 is 14 residues long. CDR3: CASSEGGGGGTQYF. The CDR3 DNA follows: TGTGCCAGCAGTGAAGGCGGGGGTGGAGGGACCCAGTACTTC.

Only a few counts were recorded for this clone. This chain uses TRBV6-1 with TRBJ1-5; no clear D. The CDR3 sequence is 15 residues long. Trimming stripped 0 bases from V and 4 bases from J, with 10 bases between. Looked up from germline, CDR1 is MNHNS and CDR2 is SASEGT. This chain's CDR3 is CASSEALQVNQPQHF. CDR3 nucleotide sequence: TGTGCCAGCAGTGAAGCGTTGCAGGTTAATCAGCCCCAGCATTTT.

The chain combines TRBV10-2 with TRBJ1-2; D perhaps matches TRBD1 (6 bases). Germline V gene sequence: CDR1 WSHSY, CDR2 SAAADI. The CDR3 totals 15 residues. V dropped 5 bases and J dropped 1 base, with 14 bases sitting between them. CDR3 residues: CASSHDRRHNYGYTF. For the CDR3, the DNA is TGCGCCAGCAGTCACGACAGGCGGCATAACTATGGCTACACCTTC.

This chain joins TRBV11-2 and TRBJ2-1; 9 bases match TRBD2. CDR1 and CDR2 from the germline V gene are SGHAT and FQNNGV. V lost 4 bases, J lost 8 bases, and 6 bases stayed unmatched. This CDR3 is 14 amino acids long. In DNA, the CDR3 is TGTGCCAGCAGCTCCCGGTTAGCGGGAGATGAGCAGTTCTTC. Its protein is CASSSRLAGDEQFF. The full variable domain, in which reference TRBV11-2 and TRBJ2-1 provide the parts outside the CDR3, is EAGVAQSPRYKIIEKRQSVAFWCNPISGHATLYWYQQILGQGPKLLIQFQNNGVVDDSQLPKDRFSAERLKGVDSTLKIQPAKLEDSAVYLCASSSRLAGDEQFFGPGTRLTVL.